This T cell receptor beta chain was recovered during a study of T cell responses to AZD1222 COVID-19 vaccine. Data came from immunoSEQ multiplex PCR; TCRdb stores just in-frame clones and leaves some out. The sample records some 170,000 clones, around nine tenths being singletons. Germline CDR1 is SNHLY and CDR2 is FYNNEI. The trim removed 6 bases at V and 0 bases at J, leaving 5 bases unmatched. CDR3 size: 15 residues. Comment on this clone: The antigen is not known.

Study results and limitations: Donors, mostly white British, included more females; clonal diversity was possibly underestimated. Repertoire sampling was restricted to post-peak T cell response timepoints.

The genes are TRBV2 and TRBJ1-5; 7 nucleotides align to TRBD1. This receptor was obtained from an adult in good health. The starting material was peripheral blood, obtained on day 0 of AZD1222 vaccination. Here the CDR3 DNA reads TGTGCCAGCAGCGAGGGGGCACGTAGCAATCAGCCCCAGCATTTT. It encodes CASSEGARSNQPQHF.